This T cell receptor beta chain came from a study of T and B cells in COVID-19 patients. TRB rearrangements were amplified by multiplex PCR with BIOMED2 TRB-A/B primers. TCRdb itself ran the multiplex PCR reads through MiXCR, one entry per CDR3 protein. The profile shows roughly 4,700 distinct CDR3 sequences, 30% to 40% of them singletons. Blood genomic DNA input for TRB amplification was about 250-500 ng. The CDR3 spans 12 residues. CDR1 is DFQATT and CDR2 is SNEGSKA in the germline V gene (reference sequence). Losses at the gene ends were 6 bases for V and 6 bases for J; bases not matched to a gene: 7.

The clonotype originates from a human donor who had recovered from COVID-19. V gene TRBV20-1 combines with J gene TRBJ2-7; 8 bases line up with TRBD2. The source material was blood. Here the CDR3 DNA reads TGCAGTGCGACCGGGAGGGGAGGCGAGCAGTACTTC. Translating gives CSATGRGGEQYF.